Below are 29 T cell receptor beta chains sequenced from a single sample in a study of graft-versus-host responses after intestinal transplantation. No antigen is known for these receptors. The protocol was immunoSEQ multiplex PCR, while the TCRdb copy is restricted to in-frame clones and leaves out a portion. The profile shows about 93,000 clones, approximately 92% of them singletons. The sample consisted of unstimulated CD8+ T cells sorted from spleen or lymph node cells, taken before intestinal transplant. Every receptor here comes from a human donor who received an intestinal transplant.

V and J are TRBV11-2 and TRBJ1-2; D might be TRBD1 (6 bases). This CDR3 region has 14 residues. Per germline, CDR1 SGHAT and CDR2 FQNNGV. Trimming left V 4 bases short and J 4 bases short, with 13 bases between. DNA for the CDR3: TGTGCCAGCAGCTCGCCAGGGGCGAGCTATGGCTACACCTTC. As protein: CASSSPGASYGYTF.

The chain recombines TRBV4-1 with TRBJ1-1; a possible D gene is TRBD1 (5 bases). CDR1 and CDR2 from the germline V gene are MGHRA and YSYEKL. The V and J ends lost 0 bases and 4 bases respectively, with 12 bases between them. The CDR3 runs to 15 residues. The CDR3 nucleotides read TGCGCCAGCAGCCAAGAGTCAAGGGGAAGCACTGAAGCTTTCTTT. This gives the protein CASSQESRGSTEAFF.

V and J are TRBV5-1 and TRBJ2-7; possible D gene TRBD2, 5 bases. The CDR3 runs 14 residues. Trimming removed 1 base at V and 4 bases at J, with 12 bases between. The V gene's germline CDR1 is SGHRS and CDR2 YFSETQ. CDR3 sequence (DNA): TGCGCCAGCAGCTTGTATGACTACTCTTACGAGCAGTACTTC. This encodes CASSLYDYSYEQYF.

The chain couples TRBV27 to TRBJ2-3; D is ambiguous. V was shortened by 4 bases and J by 2 bases, with 7 bases between the two germline ends. The CDR3 runs to 13 residues. CDR1 is MNHEY, CDR2 SMNVEV, per germline (reference sequence). The CDR3 nucleotides are TGTGCCAGCAGTTATCAGGCCACAGATACGCAGTATTTT. This gives the protein CASSYQATDTQYF.

The chain carries TRBV23-1 and TRBJ2-5; D perhaps matches TRBD1 (5 bases). TRBV23-1 qualifies as an ORF whose function is uncertain. The CDR3 length is 15 residues. Trimming pared 0 bases from V and 4 bases from J, leaving 12 bases between. This CDR3 reads CASSQSVGERETQYF. The CDR3 nucleotides are TGCGCCAGCAGTCAATCGGTAGGGGAAAGAGAGACCCAGTACTTC.

Concerning this clone itself: Other DNA variants within this sample encode the same CDR3. The chain links TRBV5-6 to TRBJ2-1; D ambiguous. The germline V gene encodes CDR1 SGHDT and CDR2 YYEEEE. Between the trimmed V and J ends, which lost 4 bases and 4 bases, there was a span of 6 bases. The CDR3 is 12 residues long. This chain's CDR3 is CASSPRYNEQFF. CDR3 nucleotide sequence: TGTGCCAGCAGCCCCCGTTACAATGAGCAGTTCTTC.

This sequence joins TRBV5-1 and TRBJ2-4; 8 positions match TRBD1. V was pared by 0 bases and J by 0 bases, with 2 bases of the junction left unmatched. Germline V CDR1 and CDR2: SGHRS, YFSETQ. The CDR3 is 16 residues long. In nucleotides, the CDR3 is TGCGCCAGCAGCTTGGATACAGGGGGAGCCAAAAACATTCAGTACTTC. It translates to CASSLDTGGAKNIQYF.

The J gene is TRBJ2-7, the V gene TRBV13; 10 bases align to TRBD2. The CDR3 is made up of 15 amino acids. Germline V gene data show CDR1 as PRHDT and CDR2 as FYEKMQ (reference sequence). V was clipped by 3 bases and J by 2 bases; unmatched bases: 4. CDR3 protein: CASSFRTSGTYEQYF. The CDR3 DNA reads as TGTGCCAGCAGCTTCAGGACTAGCGGAACCTACGAGCAGTACTTC.

V and J are TRBV6-1 and TRBJ1-2; D is unresolved. Germline-derived CDR1 and CDR2 are MNHNS and SASEGT. Trimming removed 1 base at V and 5 bases at J, with 11 bases between. The CDR3 runs to 14 residues. CDR3 residues: CASSEGAVSYGYTF. The CDR3 region has the DNA TGTGCCAGCAGTGAAGGTGCAGTAAGTTATGGCTACACCTTC.

The chain combines TRBV7-9 with TRBJ2-1; TRBD1 aligns across 7 bases. The CDR3 is 17 residues long. V trimming: 5 bases; J trimming: 0 bases; junction bases outside the gene matches: 10. Germline CDR1 reads SEHNR; CDR2 reads FQNEAQ (reference sequence). CDR3 DNA: TGTGCCAGCAGCCCGACAGGGATAAGATACTCCTACAATGAGCAGTTCTTC. Translated, it gives CASSPTGIRYSYNEQFF.

The V call is TRBV7-9, the J call TRBJ2-5; TRBD2 aligns across 8 bases. V was clipped by 2 bases and J by 4 bases; unmatched bases: 6. The CDR3 runs to 15 residues. Germline CDR1 reads SEHNR; CDR2 reads FQNEAQ (reference sequence). The CDR3 region is CASSLKIAGRETQYF. The DNA for the CDR3 is TGTGCCAGCAGCTTAAAGATAGCGGGGAGAGAGACCCAGTACTTC. Together with reference TRBV7-9 and TRBJ2-5, the CDR3 gives the full variable domain: DTGVSQNPRHKITKRGQNVTFRCDPISEHNRLYWYRQTLGQGPEFLTYFQNEAQLEKSRLLSDRFSAERPKGSFSTLEIQRTEQGDSAMYLCASSLKIAGRETQYFGPGTRLLVL.

V usage is TRBV5-1 and J usage is TRBJ1-2; D uncertain. Germline assignment: CDR1 SGHRS and CDR2 YFSETQ. Deletions cut 0 bases from V and 6 bases from J, with 6 bases between. The CDR3 consists of 12 residues. CDR3 protein: CASSLGGDGYTF. The CDR3 DNA is TGCGCCAGCAGCTTGGGCGGGGATGGCTACACCTTC.

The CDR3 is CASSLGALSRNEQFF. The CDR3 DNA reads TGCGCCAGCAGCTTGGGGGCCTTAAGTCGCAATGAGCAGTTCTTC. The J gene is TRBJ2-1, the V gene TRBV5-1; no clear D. The germline V and J ends were trimmed by 0 bases and 6 bases, with 13 bases remaining between them. The CDR3 has 15 amino acids. Germline V gives CDR1 SGHRS, CDR2 YFSETQ.

This clone was observed a handful of times. The V and J genes are TRBV7-9 and TRBJ2-5; maybe TRBD2 (6 bases). Trimming removed 2 bases from V and 4 bases from J, with 14 bases in between. From germline, CDR1 is SEHNR and CDR2 FQNEAQ (reference sequence). CDR3 length: 15 residues. The CDR3 coding sequence is TGTGCCAGCAGCTTACACGGAGGGGCTGGAGAGACCCAGTACTTC. Its protein product is CASSLHGGAGETQYF.

This clone was detected only once. The gene calls are TRBV14 and TRBJ1-2; D possibly corresponds to TRBD1 (6 bases). The ends were cut back, 3 bases at V and 0 bases at J, with 20 bases in the middle. The CDR3 length is 18 residues. The V gene's germline CDR1 is SGHDN and CDR2 FVKESK. The CDR3 region is CASSHVGDTPAANYGYTF. CDR3 coding DNA: TGTGCCAGCAGCCATGTTGGGGACACCCCCGCGGCTAACTATGGCTACACCTTC.

The V gene is TRBV29-1, the J gene TRBJ1-1; 7 bases match TRBD1. V lost 7 bases and J lost 5; bases outside the gene matches: 7. Germline assignment: CDR1 SQVTM and CDR2 ANQGSEA. This CDR3 has 12 residues. The CDR3 bases are TGCAGCGCTGGAACAGGGGAGACTGAAGCTTTCTTT. This codes for CSAGTGETEAFF.

This chain uses TRBV6-5 with TRBJ1-1; possibly TRBD1 for D (6 bases). The CDR3 length is 12 residues. The germline V gene has CDR1 MNHEY and CDR2 SVGAGI. Trimming removed 6 bases from V and 4 bases from J, with 9 bases in between. CDR3 bases: TGTGCCAGCAGCATAGGGGGCACTGAAGCTTTCTTT. Protein product: CASSIGGTEAFF.

This clone came up once. CDR3 sequence (DNA): TGCGCCAGCAGCCAAGACGGAACAGGACAGGGGGCGCCGGCTTTCTTT. Its protein product is CASSQDGTGQGAPAFF. The genes are TRBV4-1 and TRBJ1-1, with TRBD1 matching over 11 bases. CDR3 length: 16 amino acids. Per germline, CDR1 MGHRA and CDR2 YSYEKL. V lost 0 bases to trimming and J lost 11 bases; unmatched junction nucleotides: 11.

In its sample, this clone was seen once. J is TRBJ2-2 and V is TRBV7-6; the match to TRBD2 covers 7 bases. The V gene's germline CDR1 is SGHVS and CDR2 FNYEAQ. The CDR3 contains 13 residues. V shed 0 bases and J 8 bases; nucleotides not matched to a gene: 0. CDR3 sequence reads: CASSLAGGGELFF. CDR3 coding DNA: TGTGCCAGCAGCTTAGCGGGAGGGGGGGAGCTGTTTTTT.

The rearrangement joins TRBV10-3 to TRBJ1-1; possibly TRBD1 for D (6 bases). Germline CDR1 reads ENHRY; CDR2 reads SYGVKD. The CDR3 has 14 residues. Trimming pared 4 bases from V and 1 base from J, leaving 10 bases between. CDR3 in DNA: TGTGCCATCAGTGCTTGGACAGCGAACACTGAAGCTTTCTTT. It encodes CAISAWTANTEAFF.

The chain carries TRBV27 and TRBJ2-1; D uncertain. The CDR3 runs 14 residues. V was cut by 0 bases and J by 7 bases, with 10 bases left in between. CDR1 is MNHEY and CDR2 is SMNVEV in the germline V gene (reference sequence). In DNA, the CDR3 is TGTGCCAGCAGTTTATCAATCCTAGGAAATGAGCAGTTCTTC. This sequence encodes CASSLSILGNEQFF.

This sequence joins TRBV5-5 and TRBJ2-3; 9 nucleotides match TRBD2. J gave up 4 bases and V 0 bases, and 15 bases lay outside the gene matches. The V gene's germline CDR1 is SGHKS and CDR2 YYEKEE (reference sequence). This CDR3 is 19 amino acids long. The CDR3 sequence is CASSLEAVAGVLSPDTQYF. CDR3 coding DNA: TGTGCCAGCAGCTTGGAGGCAGTAGCGGGAGTATTGTCCCCAGATACGCAGTATTTT. The full variable domain, rest sourced from reference TRBV5-5 and TRBJ2-3, is DAGVTQSPTHLIKTRGQQVTLRCSPISGHKSVSWYQQVLGQGPQFIFQYYEKEERGRGNFPDRFSARQFPNYSSELNVNALLLGDSALYLCASSLEAVAGVLSPDTQYFGPGTRLTVL.

The V gene is TRBV30, the J gene TRBJ1-6, with 9 bases aligning to TRBD1. V gave up 3 bases and J gave up 7 bases; unmatched junction bases: 4. The CDR3 is 14 amino acids. CDR1 and CDR2 from the germline V gene are GTSNPN and SVGIG (reference sequence). In nucleotides, the CDR3 is TGTGCCTGGAGCCCGGGACAGGGCAATTCACCCCTCCACTTT. This gives the protein CAWSPGQGNSPLHF.

This chain links TRBV5-6 with TRBJ2-1; D may be TRBD1 (6 bases). Deletions cut 3 bases from V and 5 bases from J, with 15 bases between. The CDR3 runs to 15 residues. Germline-derived CDR1 and CDR2 are SGHDT and YYEEEE. CDR3 in amino acids: CASSYRQDPDNEQFF. The CDR3 DNA is TGTGCCAGCAGCTACAGACAGGACCCGGACAATGAGCAGTTCTTC.

This clone appeared a single time. V usage is TRBV7-6 and J usage is TRBJ2-7; 10 nucleotides agree with TRBD1. V trimming: 4 bases; J trimming: 2 bases; junction bases outside the gene matches: 2. CDR3 size: 14 residues. Germline values: CDR1 SGHVS, CDR2 FNYEAQ. Written as DNA, the CDR3 is TGTGCCAGCAGCTCCGGGACAGGGGCCTACGAGCAGTACTTC. It yields the protein CASSSGTGAYEQYF. Looking up the rest from reference TRBV7-6 and TRBJ2-7 gives the full variable domain: GAGVSQSPRYKVTKRGQDVALRCDPISGHVSLYWYRQALGQGPEFLTYFNYEAQQDKSGLPNDRFSAERPEGSISTLTIQRTEQRDSAMYRCASSSGTGAYEQYFGPGTRLTVT.

The chain is built from TRBV19 and TRBJ2-3, with D possibly being TRBD1 (6 bases). The germline V gene encodes CDR1 LNHDA and CDR2 SQIVND (reference sequence). Deletions cut 7 bases from V and 10 bases from J, with 15 bases between. This CDR3 comprises 12 residues. CDR3 nucleotides: TGTGCCAGTACCCATGGGGGCGGAGCGCAGTATTTT. Its protein is CASTHGGGAQYF.

The chain links TRBV5-6 to TRBJ2-3; TRBD2 matches at 8 bases. Germline V gene data show CDR1 as SGHDT and CDR2 as YYEEEE. V lost 1 base, J lost 2 bases, and 6 bases stayed unmatched. The CDR3 has 16 amino acids. The CDR3 protein is CASSLFLLADTDTQYF. CDR3 bases: TGTGCCAGCAGCTTGTTTCTACTAGCGGACACAGATACGCAGTATTTT.

The V call is TRBV18, the J call TRBJ2-7; 8 bases line up with TRBD1. CDR1 KGHSH and CDR2 LQKENI come from the germline V gene. This CDR3 is 16 amino acids long. The V and J ends lost 5 bases and 4 bases, in that order; junction bases with no gene match: 13. Here the CDR3 DNA reads TGTGCCAGCTCAGGTGTCCGGGACAGGACTCTTTACGAGCAGTACTTC. Its translation is CASSGVRDRTLYEQYF.

This chain connects TRBV5-1 to TRBJ2-7; weak D call: TRBD1 (5 bases). The length of the CDR3 is 16 residues. Trimming stripped 7 bases from V and 3 bases from J, with 23 bases between. Germline values: CDR1 SGHRS, CDR2 YFSETQ. Written as DNA, the CDR3 is TGCGCCAGCCGTATGTCATTGGCAGGGATATACTACGAGCAGTACTTC. As protein: CASRMSLAGIYYEQYF.